This TCR beta chain was obtained from a study of blood T cell repertoires in COVID-19. The protocol was immunoSEQ multiplex PCR, while the TCRdb copy is restricted to in-frame clones and leaves out a portion. The top ten clones hold about 2.9% of a sample with some 240,000 clones, 88% of them seen once. The J segment lost 6 bases and the V segment lost 0 bases, leaving 7 bases of the junction unmatched. The length of the CDR3 is 15 residues. The germline V gene encodes CDR1 SGHTS and CDR2 YDEGEE. Before they entered the study, exposed participants had met a COVID-19 case within 2 weeks. The TCR was taken from a woman in her 40s who had been exposed to COVID-19. J is TRBJ1-1 and V is TRBV5-8; 8 nucleotides align to TRBD1. Sequencing used PBMCs or T cells enriched from blood (not recorded which). CDR3 loop: CASSLERTGRAEAFF. The CDR3 nucleotides read TGTGCCAGCAGCTTGGAAAGGACAGGGAGGGCTGAAGCTTTCTTT.